This is a list of T cell receptor beta chains from one sample in a study of blood T cell repertoires in COVID-19. TCRdb's copy holds only in-frame clones and misses some; the assay was immunoSEQ multiplex PCR. This sample carries roughly 500,000 clones, approximately 90% of them seen once, and the ten largest clones take less than 2%. The source material was PBMCs or T cells enriched from blood (not recorded which). Receptor source: a woman between 40 and 55 years old who had recovered from COVID-19. Each CDR3 is given with its conserved first and last residue. A D gene is named only where the DNA matches it firmly. A row's size may be missing; if present it is once, few, many or a size class.

clone_size,j_call,v_call,d_call,cdr3_nt,cdr3_aa
.,TRBJ1-4,TRBV29-1,.,TGCAGCGTTGGGGCGTCGGTTGGTGAAAAACTGTTTTTT,CSVGASVGEKLFF
once,TRBJ2-2,TRBV25-1,.,TGTGCCAGCAGTTTTCCCCATAACACCGGGGAGCTGTTTTTT,CASSFPHNTGELFF
.,TRBJ2-1,TRBV14,.,TGTGCCAGCAGCCAGTCTTCACCAGTCAATGAGCAGTTCTTC,CASSQSSPVNEQFF
.,TRBJ1-2,TRBV7-9,.,TGTGCCAGCAGCTTAGACCCAGGGGAGTTAGGCGGCTACACCTTC,CASSLDPGELGGYTF
.,TRBJ2-1,TRBV10-3,.,TGTGCCATCAGTGGGACCGAGGGATACAATGAGCAGTTCTTC,CAISGTEGYNEQFF
.,TRBJ1-3,TRBV7-9,TRBD1,TGTGCCAGCAGCCCTTTAAGCGGACAGGGTCCTGGAAACACCATATATTTT,CASSPLSGQGPGNTIYF
.,TRBJ2-7,TRBV18,TRBD1,TGTGCCAGCTCAGCCTTGGGACAGGGGGGAACTTACGAGCAGTACTTC,CASSALGQGGTYEQYF
.,TRBJ2-5,TRBV29-1,TRBD1,TGCAGCGCCCGACAGGGGGCAGGGGAGACCCAGTACTTC,CSARQGAGETQYF
.,TRBJ1-6,TRBV9,.,TGTGCCAGCAGCGTAGGAGGACAGAATAATTCACCCCTCCACTTT,CASSVGGQNNSPLHF
once,TRBJ2-3,TRBV4-2,TRBD2,TGTGCCAGCAGCCAAGAACCCGGGACTAGCGTTTCTAGCACAGATACGCAGTATTTT,CASSQEPGTSVSSTDTQYF
.,TRBJ1-1,TRBV30,.,TGTGCCTGGTTTGGACTTAACGGGTCTGAAGCTTTCTTT,CAWFGLNGSEAFF
.,TRBJ2-2,TRBV4-3,TRBD1,TGCGCCAGCAGCCAACATTCGAAACAGGGGTACACCGGGGAGCTGTTTTTT,CASSQHSKQGYTGELFF
.,TRBJ1-4,TRBV10-2,.,TGCGCCAGCAGCCCGAGGGGGTTTGAAAAACTGTTTTTT,CASSPRGFEKLFF
.,TRBJ1-4,TRBV5-1,.,TGCGCCAGCAGCTACCAGGGGTTTAATGAAAAACTGTTTTTT,CASSYQGFNEKLFF
.,TRBJ2-3,TRBV15,.,TGTGCCACCAGCACCCTCACAGATACGCAGTATTTT,CATSTLTDTQYF
.,TRBJ1-1,TRBV25-1,.,TGTGCCAGCGGCCATACAGGGAGCACTGAAGCTTTCTTT,CASGHTGSTEAFF
once,TRBJ2-7,TRBV6-5,TRBD2,TGTGCCAGCACCTTCGTCAGACTAGCTTACGAGCAGTACTTC,CASTFVRLAYEQYF
.,TRBJ2-7,TRBV4-3,.,TGCGCCAGCAGCCAAGACCACAGCAGGGGCTCCTACGAGCAGTACTTC,CASSQDHSRGSYEQYF
.,TRBJ2-7,TRBV20-1,.,TGCAGTGCTGGGACTTCCTACGAGCAGTACTTC,CSAGTSYEQYF
few,TRBJ2-2,TRBV13,.,TGTGCCAGCAGCTTACCCCGTGAGGGGAACACCGGGGAGCTGTTTTTT,CASSLPREGNTGELFF
.,TRBJ2-2,TRBV9,.,TGTGCCAGCAGCGTAGTAGGGGGAGCCAACACCGGGGAGCTGTTTTTT,CASSVVGGANTGELFF
.,TRBJ2-3,TRBV19,.,TGTGCCAGTAGTTACACAGATACGCAGTATTTT,CASSYTDTQYF
.,TRBJ1-3,TRBV6-2/TRBV6-3,.,TGTGCCAGCCGCCTGGCCTCTGGAAACACCATATATTTT,CASRLASGNTIYF
.,TRBJ1-6,TRBV4-3,TRBD1,TGCGCCAGCAGCCAAGTTCTGGGACAGTTAAATTCACCCCTCCACTTT,CASSQVLGQLNSPLHF
.,TRBJ2-7,TRBV6-5,TRBD1,TGTGCCAGCAAGAGGGGGCAGGGGGCCTACGAGCAGTACTTC,CASKRGQGAYEQYF
.,TRBJ2-2,TRBV6-6,.,TGTGCCAGCATAGGGGAGGGGGAGGGCACCGGGGAGCTGTTTTTT,CASIGEGEGTGELFF
.,TRBJ1-2,TRBV5-1,.,TGCGCCAGCAGCTATCTCCGGGATGCTAACTATGGCTACACCTTC,CASSYLRDANYGYTF
.,TRBJ2-7,TRBV11-2,TRBD2,TGTGCCAGCAGCCCAGCGGGACTCCTCGGCGAGCAGTACTTC,CASSPAGLLGEQYF
.,TRBJ2-5,TRBV6-4,.,TGTGCCAGCAGTCCCCGACTAGGAGAGACCCAGTACTTC,CASSPRLGETQYF
.,TRBJ2-7,TRBV23-1,TRBD1,TGCGCCAGCAACCGGACAGGGGACGAGCAGTACTTC,CASNRTGDEQYF
once,TRBJ1-2,TRBV11-2,.,TGTGCCAGCAGCGGCCGGGGGAGGGTTGGCTACACCTTC,CASSGRGRVGYTF
.,TRBJ2-3,TRBV9,TRBD2,TGTGCCAGCAGCGTTAGCGGGATCTTGGATACGCAGTATTTT,CASSVSGILDTQYF